This TCR beta chain derives from a study of spatial heterogeneity in lung cancer. Study-wide background: The cohort: approximately 66 early-stage, untreated non-small cell lung cancer patients. Any follow-up PBMC samples that were available went on to be sequenced, and the median time to follow-up was roughly two years after resection. Study results and caveats: Ubiquitous expanded tumor TCRs showed up in blood more at resection than follow-up.

Time point noted: blood at routine non-recurrence follow-up after resection. Frozen PBMC, nontumor lung or tumor provided whole RNA, which was sequenced unsorted. Trimming removed 3 bases from V and 0 bases from J, with 6 bases in between. Germline CDR1 and CDR2: MGHDK and SYGVNS. This CDR3 region has 13 residues. Each TCR cDNA molecule bore a unique molecular identifier. MiXCR was run by TCRdb on the 5' RACE reads, yielding one entry per CDR3 protein. The sample shows roughly 120,000 distinct CDR3 sequences, 10% to 15% of them seen only once. Remarks on this clonotype: Antigen unknown.

Here the sequenced sample was PBMCs, taken at follow-up. V usage is TRBV25-1 and J usage is TRBJ2-7; D uncertain. This sequence originates from a male donor with early-stage non-small cell lung cancer. The CDR3 coding sequence is TGTGCCAGCAGTGATACGCTCTCCTACGAGCAGTACTTC. Encoded protein: CASSDTLSYEQYF.